This TCR beta chain derives from a study of cytomegalovirus exposure and HLA in healthy donors. Sequencing was performed with immunoSEQ multiplex PCR; in TCRdb, only in-frame clones are kept and a portion is missing. Found here are around 94,000 clones, about 95% of them singletons; the top ten hold roughly 0.89%. In germline, CDR1 is SGHTA, CDR2 FQGNSA. V lost 3 bases and J lost 5, with 13 bases in between. The CDR3 contains 15 residues. The sample taken for sequencing was PBMCs. The J gene is TRBJ2-2, the V gene TRBV7-2; perhaps TRBD1 as D (5 bases). The sequence was obtained from a woman aged 18-29 years in good health and CMV-seronegative. The CDR3 region is CASSLGPGGTGELFF. The CDR3, as DNA: TGTGCCAGCAGCTTGGGGCCGGGCGGAACCGGGGAGCTGTTTTTT.